The rows below give T cell receptor beta chains drawn from one sample of a study of blood T cell repertoires in COVID-19. Clones were sequenced by immunoSEQ multiplex PCR, and TCRdb holds only the in-frame ones, with some missing. This sample carries over 100,000 clones, around 80% of them seen once, and the ten largest clones take around 4%. The sequencing sample was made of peripheral blood. The source is a human donor in a cohort sampled during active or convalescent COVID-19. Both conserved end residues are part of each CDR3. A D gene is named only where the DNA matches it firmly. A row's size may be missing; if present it is once, few, many or a size class.

>TRBJ2-5|NA|NA|TRBV5-1
CASSLSRGLRRGETQYF
TGCGCCAGCAGCTTAAGCAGGGGTTTGCGTCGAGGAGAGACCCAGTACTTC
>TRBJ2-7|NA|NA|TRBV5-1
CASSLIVGVYEQYF
TGCGCCAGCAGCTTAATAGTGGGAGTCTACGAGCAGTACTTC
>TRBJ2-7|NA|NA|TRBV9
CASSQGLGPGQYF
TGTGCCAGCAGCCAGGGCTTGGGCCCGGGGCAGTACTTC
>TRBJ2-7|TRBD2|NA|TRBV7-2
CASSLDSGGAREQYF
TGTGCCAGCAGCTTAGATAGCGGGGGGGCACGGGAGCAGTACTTC
>TRBJ2-7|TRBD1|NA|TRBV12-5
CASGLGTGQGYEQYF
TGTGCTAGTGGTTTGGGGACGGGACAGGGATACGAGCAGTACTTC
>TRBJ1-1|TRBD1|once|TRBV12-3/TRBV12-4
CAIRQGNTEAFF
TGTGCCATCCGACAGGGGAACACTGAAGCTTTCTTT
>TRBJ2-7|TRBD1|NA|TRBV7-2
CASSPQASWDRSYEQYF
TGTGCCAGCAGCCCCCAAGCGAGTTGGGACAGATCCTACGAGCAGTACTTC
>TRBJ2-3|NA|few|TRBV6-5
CASSYAGNTDTQYF
TGTGCCAGCAGTTATGCCGGGAACACAGATACGCAGTATTTT
>TRBJ2-2|NA|NA|TRBV7-2
CASSTRNTGELFF
TGTGCCAGCAGCACTCGAAACACCGGGGAGCTGTTTTTT
>TRBJ2-1|TRBD1|NA|TRBV7-3
CASSLKQGQTYNEQFF
TGTGCCAGCAGCCTAAAACAGGGGCAGACCTACAATGAGCAGTTCTTC
>TRBJ2-3|TRBD2|NA|TRBV4-2
CASSQVASGSGGADTQYF
TGTGCCAGCAGCCAAGTGGCTAGCGGGAGTGGGGGTGCAGATACGCAGTATTTT
>TRBJ1-2|NA|NA|TRBV19
CASSRGTNYGYTF
TGTGCCAGTAGCAGGGGCACAAACTATGGCTACACCTTC
>TRBJ2-1|TRBD2|NA|TRBV7-9
CASTASGDPNEQFF
TGTGCCAGCACGGCTAGCGGGGACCCCAATGAGCAGTTCTTC
>TRBJ1-6|NA|NA|TRBV5-1
CASSLGQASSYNSPLHF
TGCGCCAGCAGCTTGGGGCAGGCGAGCTCCTATAATTCACCCCTCCACTTT